Presented here are 20 T cell receptor beta chains from one specimen sequenced in a study of blood T cell repertoires in COVID-19. This table comes from immunoSEQ multiplex PCR, and its TCRdb copy is limited to in-frame clones, with some not included. The top ten hold about 1.5% of the sample, which has tens of thousands of clones, more than 80% seen once. Sequenced material: peripheral blood. These receptor sequences come from a woman aged 80 or over with acute or convalescent COVID-19.

This chain links TRBV10-3 with TRBJ1-1; weak D call: TRBD1 (5 bases). Germline V lookup: CDR1 ENHRY, CDR2 SYGVKD. The CDR3 has 14 amino acids. With 6 bases removed from V and 4 bases from J, the gap between germline ends came to 15 bases. The CDR3 coding sequence is TGTGCCATCAGGGTCCAGGGTATGGGCACTGAAGCTTTCTTT. This gives the protein CAIRVQGMGTEAFF.

This clone was seen only once. This rearrangement joins TRBV6-5 to TRBJ1-5; no reliable D call. Germline V gene lookup returns CDR1 MNHEY and CDR2 SVGAGI. The length of the CDR3 is 15 residues. Trimming pared 0 bases from V and 0 bases from J, leaving 6 bases between. The CDR3: CASSYSGHSNQPQHF. The DNA of the CDR3 is TGTGCCAGCAGTTACTCCGGTCATAGCAATCAGCCCCAGCATTTT.

V is TRBV4-2 and J is TRBJ2-7; D gene uncertain. The V end lost 0 bases, the J end lost 4 bases, and 7 bases lay between the germline ends. Germline-derived CDR1 and CDR2 are LGHNA and YNFKEQ. The CDR3 extends over 13 amino acids. The CDR3: CASSQDLEYEQYF. Here the CDR3 DNA reads TGTGCCAGCAGCCAAGATCTAGAGTACGAGCAGTACTTC.

The chain is built from TRBV28 and TRBJ1-6; perhaps TRBD1 as D (6 bases). The CDR3 is made up of 13 amino acids. The V end was cut by 8 bases, the J end by 14 bases, with 19 bases between. Germline-derived CDR1 and CDR2 are MDHEN and SYDVKM. The DNA for the CDR3 is TGTGCCAGCCAGGGTCAGGAGACAGGCACCCTCCACTTT. This sequence encodes CASQGQETGTLHF.

The chain employs TRBV30 and TRBJ2-1; weak D call: TRBD2 (6 bases). CDR1 and CDR2 from the germline V gene are GTSNPN and SVGIG (reference sequence). Trimming removed 3 bases from V and 2 bases from J, with 11 bases in between. The CDR3 is 14 residues long. The CDR3 is CAWRRDAAYNEQFF. In nucleotides, the CDR3 is TGTGCCTGGAGGCGGGACGCAGCCTACAATGAGCAGTTCTTC.

The rearrangement links TRBV10-2 to TRBJ1-4; no clear D. The CDR3 totals 15 residues. CDR1 is WSHSY and CDR2 is SAAADI in the germline V gene. V was clipped by 3 bases and J by 6 bases, with 14 bases between them. The CDR3 sequence is CASSDSGSEDEKLFF. CDR3 in DNA: TGCGCCAGCAGTGATTCAGGCTCGGAGGATGAAAAACTGTTTTTT.

V gene TRBV30 combines with J gene TRBJ2-7, with D possibly matching TRBD1 (6 bases). V gave up 1 base and J gave up 2 bases, with 9 bases separating them. CDR3 length: 13 amino acids. In germline, CDR1 is GTSNPN, CDR2 SVGIG (reference sequence). The CDR3 loop reads CAWSGQGTYEQYF. The DNA of the CDR3 is TGTGCCTGGAGTGGGCAGGGGACCTACGAGCAGTACTTC.

V gene TRBV5-1 combines with J gene TRBJ1-6; tentative D call: TRBD1 (5 bases). The germline V gene has CDR1 SGHRS and CDR2 YFSETQ. The V gene lost 0 bases and the J gene lost 8 bases, with 12 bases spanning the gap. The CDR3 has 15 residues. CDR3 in amino acids: CASSLEAGRDSPLHF. The DNA of the CDR3 is TGCGCCAGCAGCTTGGAGGCAGGGAGGGATTCACCCCTCCACTTT.

V gene TRBV28 combines with J gene TRBJ1-2, with 8 bases that match TRBD1. The CDR3 length is 14 residues. V shed 5 bases and J 1 base; nucleotides not matched to a gene: 3. Germline V CDR1 and CDR2: MDHEN, SYDVKM. The CDR3 bases are TGTGCCAGCAGTCCGGACAGGGATAACTATGGCTACACCTTC. It translates to CASSPDRDNYGYTF.

This clone was observed at least ten times. The chain employs TRBV19 and TRBJ1-6; D is undetermined. CDR1 LNHDA and CDR2 SQIVND come from the germline V gene (reference sequence). CDR3 length: 14 residues. V was clipped by 6 bases and J by 3 bases, with 9 bases between them. This chain's CDR3 is CASRSGNYNSPLHF. CDR3 bases: TGTGCCAGTAGATCGGGGAACTATAATTCACCCCTCCACTTT.

V and J are TRBV9 and TRBJ2-6; TRBD1 might be the D (5 bases). Looked up from germline, CDR1 is SGDLS and CDR2 is YYNGEE. Between the trimmed V and J ends, which lost 5 bases and 0 bases, there was a span of 9 bases. This CDR3 has 15 amino acids. The CDR3 DNA is TGTGCCAGCAGAGACAGCTCCTCTGGGGCCAACGTCCTGACTTTC. Its translation is CASRDSSSGANVLTF.

The sample holds one count of this clone. The V call is TRBV30, the J call TRBJ2-5; TRBD1 aligns across 7 bases. CDR1 and CDR2 (germline): GTSNPN, SVGIG (reference sequence). CDR3 length equals 13 residues. J gave up 4 bases and V 6 bases, and 8 bases lay outside the gene matches. The CDR3, as DNA: TGTGCCTGCCGACAGGGACCCCCAGAGACCCAGTACTTC. Protein: CACRQGPPETQYF.

This chain links TRBV5-5 with TRBJ1-2; TRBD1 matches 9 bases. The CDR3 consists of 15 residues. V lost 2 bases and J lost 1; bases outside the gene matches: 3. Germline-derived CDR1 and CDR2 are SGHKS and YYEKEE (reference sequence). CDR3 protein: CASSFGDRVNYGYTF. The CDR3 bases are TGTGCCAGCAGCTTTGGGGACAGGGTTAACTATGGCTACACCTTC.

V is TRBV6-1 and J is TRBJ1-3; D not resolved. V shed 0 bases and J shed 3 bases, with 9 bases lying between them. The CDR3 length is 15 residues. Germline-derived CDR1 and CDR2 are MNHNS and SASEGT. CDR3 sequence reads: CASSEAWQIGNTIYF. DNA of the CDR3: TGTGCCAGCAGTGAAGCTTGGCAGATTGGAAACACCATATATTTT.

This clone has just a few counts. The chain is built from TRBV28 and TRBJ2-5, with D perhaps TRBD2 (6 bases). Trimming stripped 4 bases from V and 7 bases from J, with 13 bases between. The CDR3 sequence is 13 residues long. Per germline, CDR1 MDHEN and CDR2 SYDVKM. The CDR3 sequence is CASSWVGRGTQYF. The DNA of the CDR3 is TGTGCCAGCAGTTGGGTCGGGAGAGGGACCCAGTACTTC. Using reference TRBV28 and TRBJ2-5 for the parts outside the CDR3, the full variable domain is DVKVTQSSRYLVKRTGEKVFLECVQDMDHENMFWYRQDPGLGLRLIYFSYDVKMKEKGDIPEGYSVSREKKERFSLILESASTNQTSMYLCASSWVGRGTQYFGPGTRLLVL.

The V call is TRBV28, the J call TRBJ2-1; the match to TRBD2 covers 11 bases. The CDR3 is made up of 15 amino acids. V dropped 6 bases and J dropped 8; count of bases not matched to a gene: 9. Germline CDR1 and CDR2: MDHEN and SYDVKM. This CDR3 reads CASSVAGGPFHEQFF. The DNA for the CDR3 is TGTGCCAGCAGCGTAGCGGGAGGGCCTTTCCATGAGCAGTTCTTC.

The chain recombines TRBV5-5 with TRBJ1-2; 10 positions agree with TRBD1. This CDR3 is built from 14 residues. CDR1 SGHKS and CDR2 YYEKEE come from the germline V gene (reference sequence). The junction had 3 bases not matched to a gene; V was cut back by 4 bases and J by 3 bases. The CDR3 spells CASSPGTGDYGYTF. The CDR3 region has the DNA TGTGCCAGCAGCCCCGGGACAGGGGACTATGGCTACACCTTC.

The CDR3 is CASSSAYNSPLHF. The CDR3 DNA reads TGTGCCAGCAGTTCTGCCTATAATTCACCCCTCCACTTT. The chain joins TRBV12-3 or TRBV12-4 to TRBJ1-6; D unclear. V was cut by 4 bases and J by 2 bases, with 3 bases left in between. The CDR3 totals 13 residues.

This chain connects TRBV12-3 or TRBV12-4 to TRBJ2-7, with 7 bases lining up with TRBD1. V was pared by 3 bases and J by 5 bases, with 4 bases of the junction left unmatched. The CDR3 consists of 13 residues. The CDR3 region has the DNA TGTGCCAGCAGTTTTGACAGGGACCACGAGCAGTACTTC. It is translated as CASSFDRDHEQYF.

This sequence joins TRBV9 and TRBJ1-1, with D possibly matching TRBD1 (6 bases). The CDR3 totals 14 residues. In germline, CDR1 is SGDLS, CDR2 YYNGEE. Trimming stripped 3 bases from V and 1 base from J, with 10 bases between. CDR3 loop: CASSALTGNTEAFF. The CDR3 region has the DNA TGTGCCAGCAGCGCCTTGACAGGGAACACTGAAGCTTTCTTT.